This T cell receptor (beta chain) was sequenced during a study of blood T cell repertoires in COVID-19. Study context: Acute and convalescent COVID-19 specimens originated in the United States, Italy and Spain. T cells, B-cell-depleted T cells, or PBMCs supplied cDNA or gDNA.

Original analysis: Reference gene primer amplification gave estimated nucleated cell counts. Clones were sequenced by immunoSEQ multiplex PCR, and TCRdb holds only the in-frame ones, with some missing. Clone size and the V and J calls come from that table; the DNA yielded D and trimming. This table has 35,000 to 50,000 clones, 76% appearing once. V shed 4 bases and J 7 bases; nucleotides not matched to a gene: 9. The CDR3 runs 15 residues. Per the germline V gene, CDR1 is SGHNT and CDR2 is YYREEE (reference sequence). Material for sequencing was peripheral blood. V is TRBV5-4 and J is TRBJ2-1; 9 positions match TRBD2. The clonotype comes from an elderly man with acute or convalescent COVID-19. CDR3 DNA sequence: TGTGCCAGCAGCACTAATCTAGCGGGGCCGAATGAGCAGTTCTTC. Its protein is CASSTNLAGPNEQFF.